This TCR beta chain was obtained from a study of blood T cell repertoires in COVID-19. For the study at large: The cDNA or gDNA used as material had been derived from T cells, B-cell-depleted T cells, or PBMCs.

The CDR3 contains 12 residues. V dropped 7 bases and J dropped 8 bases, with 14 bases sitting between them. CDR1 and CDR2 from the germline V gene are LNHDA and SQIVND (reference sequence). Study members were between roughly 18 and 89 years old and lived in around 24 US regions. Clinical history as reported by participants underpinned cohort assignment. Contact with a PCR-confirmed or clinician-diagnosed COVID-19 case occurred within 2 weeks of entry. Profiled with immunoSEQ multiplex PCR; TCRdb holds only in-frame clones, not every one. The sample lists 150,000 or so clones, about 90% occurring once.

Material for sequencing was PBMCs or T cells enriched from blood (not recorded which). The rearrangement joins TRBV19 to TRBJ1-2; D is uncertain. This receptor was taken from a woman aged 40 to 50 who had been exposed to COVID-19. The CDR3: CASTEEIGGYTF. For the CDR3, the DNA is TGTGCCAGTACAGAGGAGATCGGGGGCTACACCTTC.